This is a list of T cell receptor beta chains from one sample in a study of T cells after posttransplantation cyclophosphamide. The repertoire was sequenced with immunoSEQ multiplex PCR; TCRdb's copy has only in-frame clones and lacks some. The sample offers about 7,200 clones and no singletons, the top ten holding about 10%. Material: PBMCs, obtained after allogeneic stem cell transplant with posttransplant cyclophosphamide. The source of these receptors is a female patient aged 50-65 years who received an allogeneic stem cell transplant from a related donor, was CMV-positive, and had no GVHD. Some of these T cells may belong to the graft donor. CDR3s include the opening cysteine and the closing phenylalanine or tryptophan. D genes are given only for firm matches. Sizes are listed as once, few, many, or a class for an expanded clone.

v_gene,d_gene,j_gene,abundance,CDR3nt,CDR3aa
TRBV5-1,-,TRBJ2-1,medium-sized,TGCGCCAGCAGCTTAGGACAGAGAGACAATGAGCAGTTCTTC,CASSLGQRDNEQFF
TRBV25-1,TRBD2,TRBJ2-7,many,TGTGCCAGCAGTGACGTTAGACTAGCGGGAGCCTACGAGCAGTACTTC,CASSDVRLAGAYEQYF
TRBV29-1,TRBD2,TRBJ2-3,many,TGCAGCGCCCCCGAGGGACTAGCATCAGATACGCAGTATTTT,CSAPEGLASDTQYF
TRBV10-3,TRBD2,TRBJ2-7,many,TGTGCCATGGGGACTAGCGGGAACCACGAGCAGTACTTC,CAMGTSGNHEQYF
TRBV12-3/TRBV12-4,-,TRBJ2-7,few,TGTGCCAGCAGTTTTGGGGCCGGTCTGGAGCAGTACTTC,CASSFGAGLEQYF
TRBV5-1,-,TRBJ1-4,many,TGCGCCAGCAGCTTTAACAGAGTTAATGAAAAACTGTTTTTT,CASSFNRVNEKLFF
TRBV14,TRBD2,TRBJ2-5,many,TGTGCCAGCAGCCACGTAGCGGGAGGTATAGAGACCCAGTACTTC,CASSHVAGGIETQYF
TRBV7-3,-,TRBJ2-3,many,TGTGCCAGCAGCTTAGGGCTAGCCTCAGATACGCAGTATTTT,CASSLGLASDTQYF
TRBV11-3,-,TRBJ2-1,many,TGTGCCAGCAGCTCGGGCGGGGACCCCCACTACAATGAGCAGTTCTTC,CASSSGGDPHYNEQFF
TRBV5-6,TRBD2,TRBJ2-1,many,TGTGCCAGCAGCTTGGTAGTCGGGACTAGCAGCAGTAGGAATGAGCAGTTCTTC,CASSLVVGTSSSRNEQFF
TRBV7-9,-,TRBJ2-7,many,TGTGCCAGCAGCTTAGCCAGGGTAATCAACGAGCAGTACTTC,CASSLARVINEQYF
TRBV7-2,TRBD2,TRBJ2-7,many,TGTGCCAGCAGCTTAAGATTGCGGGAGGTTAAGTACTTC,CASSLRLREVKYF
TRBV16,-,TRBJ2-3,many,TGTGCCAGCAGCCAAGGGGCGGCTGGCAAAGATACGCAGTATTTT,CASSQGAAGKDTQYF
TRBV5-1,-,TRBJ1-1,many,TGCGCCAGCAGCCTGGTGGCCTCTGGCACTGAAGCTTTCTTT,CASSLVASGTEAFF
TRBV6-6,-,TRBJ2-7,many,TGTGCCAGCAGTTACAATCGGTACTACGAGCAGTACTTC,CASSYNRYYEQYF
TRBV19,-,TRBJ2-7,many,TGTGCCAGTAGTATCACCGGCCCGACCCAGGGGGAGCAGTACTTC,CASSITGPTQGEQYF
TRBV28,TRBD1,TRBJ2-7,many,TGTGCCAGCAGCTGGGGACAGGGGGGGGCCTACGAGCAGTACTTC,CASSWGQGGAYEQYF
TRBV7-2,-,TRBJ1-3,many,TGTGCCAGCAGCGACGGTCGGGGCAGAGCGGGGAACACCATATATTTT,CASSDGRGRAGNTIYF
TRBV6-6,TRBD2,TRBJ2-1,many,TGTGCCAGCAGTCTCGGACTAGCGGGTTGGCTGGGGCAGTTCTTC,CASSLGLAGWLGQFF
TRBV7-9,TRBD2,TRBJ2-5,many,TGTGCCAGCAGCTTTCTAGCGGCCCAAGAGACCCAGTACTTC,CASSFLAAQETQYF
TRBV7-6,TRBD2,TRBJ2-3,many,TGTGCCAGCAGCTTCCCCGCGACTAGCACCCCTACTCTTGCACGCACAGATACGCAGTATTTT,CASSFPATSTPTLARTDTQYF
TRBV5-1,-,TRBJ2-5,many,TGCGCCAGCAGCCAACAGTTAAGGGAGACCCAGTACTTC,CASSQQLRETQYF
TRBV18,-,TRBJ1-1,many,TGTGCCAGCTCACCATCTCTCGACACTTACACTGAAGCTTTCTTT,CASSPSLDTYTEAFF
TRBV5-1,TRBD1,TRBJ2-1,many,TGCGCCAGCAGCACCGGACAGGGAGGCGTCAATGAGCAGTTCTTC,CASSTGQGGVNEQFF
TRBV10-3,TRBD1,TRBJ1-4,medium-sized,TGTGCCACCCGGACAGGGGGAGGTGCAACTAATGAAAAACTGTTTTTT,CATRTGGGATNEKLFF
TRBV6-4,-,TRBJ1-6,medium-sized,TGTGCCAGCAGTGACACAGGAGCCCTAAATTCACCCCTCCACTTT,CASSDTGALNSPLHF
TRBV7-9,-,TRBJ1-1,medium-sized,TGTGCCAGCGGGCCAGGAGGGCAGGGAGGAGGTCAGAGTGAAGCTTTCTTT,CASGPGGQGGGQSEAFF
TRBV11-3,TRBD1,TRBJ1-4,large,TGTGCCAGCAGCCTCCCGGGACAGGGAGACGAAAAACTGTTTTTT,CASSLPGQGDEKLFF
TRBV11-3,TRBD2,TRBJ2-5,many,TGTGCCAGCAGCTTAGAGGGCGGGAGGACCCAGTACTTC,CASSLEGGRTQYF
TRBV5-1,-,TRBJ1-5,many,TGCGCCAGCAGCTTGGGAGGGGTCGGCAATCAGCCCCAGCATTTT,CASSLGGVGNQPQHF
TRBV6-5,-,TRBJ1-1,many,TGTGCCAGCAGTAGGGACACTGAAGCTTTCTTT,CASSRDTEAFF
TRBV19,TRBD2,TRBJ2-1,many,TGTGCCAGTAGGCCTCTTAGCGGGGGCATAGTTAATGAGCAGTTCTTC,CASRPLSGGIVNEQFF
TRBV24-1,TRBD2,TRBJ2-5,many,TGTGCCACCAGTGAAACCGGACTAGCGGGCCAAGAGACCCAGTACTTC,CATSETGLAGQETQYF